This T cell receptor beta chain originates from a study of cytomegalovirus exposure and HLA in healthy donors. PCR used 60 Vbeta primers and 13 Jbeta primers. The method was immunoSEQ multiplex PCR; TCRdb's version includes in-frame clones alone and lacks a portion of them. This table holds 150,000 or so clones, 60% to 85% found once. Germline V gene lookup returns CDR1 SGHRS and CDR2 YFSETQ. There are 12 residues in the CDR3. The V end lost 7 bases, the J end lost 1 base, and 8 bases lay between the germline ends. Concerning this clone: The antigen is not known.

Study results and caveats: While the bulk of TCR sequences proved rare, some public TCRs turned up in many donors.

Sequencing input: PBMCs. The receptor comes from a woman aged 25 to 39 in good health and CMV-seronegative. The rearrangement uses TRBV5-1 and TRBJ2-5, with TRBD1 as a possible D gene (5 bases). The CDR3 DNA reads as TGCGCCAGCGGAAGGGGCCAAGAGACCCAGTACTTC. It is translated as CASGRGQETQYF.